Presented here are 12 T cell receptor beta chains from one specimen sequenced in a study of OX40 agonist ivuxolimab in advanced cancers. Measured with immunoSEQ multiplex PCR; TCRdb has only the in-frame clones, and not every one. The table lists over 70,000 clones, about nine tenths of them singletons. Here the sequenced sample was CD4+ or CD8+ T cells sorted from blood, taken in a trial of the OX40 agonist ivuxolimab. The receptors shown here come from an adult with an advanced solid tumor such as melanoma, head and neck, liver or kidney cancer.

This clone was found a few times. As DNA, the CDR3 is TGTGCCTGGACTCGGACAGGAAACACTGAAGCTTTCTTT. It codes for CAWTRTGNTEAFF. The rearrangement uses TRBV30 and TRBJ1-1; TRBD1 aligns across 7 bases. V dropped 4 bases and J dropped 2; count of bases not matched to a gene: 4. CDR3 size: 13 residues. Germline values: CDR1 GTSNPN, CDR2 SVGIG (reference sequence).

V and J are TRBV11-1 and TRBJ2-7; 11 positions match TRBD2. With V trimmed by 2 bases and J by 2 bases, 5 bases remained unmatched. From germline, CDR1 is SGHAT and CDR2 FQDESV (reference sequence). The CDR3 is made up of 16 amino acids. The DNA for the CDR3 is TGTGCCAGCAGCTTATCGACTAGCGGGATCCCCTACGAGCAGTACTTC. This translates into CASSLSTSGIPYEQYF.

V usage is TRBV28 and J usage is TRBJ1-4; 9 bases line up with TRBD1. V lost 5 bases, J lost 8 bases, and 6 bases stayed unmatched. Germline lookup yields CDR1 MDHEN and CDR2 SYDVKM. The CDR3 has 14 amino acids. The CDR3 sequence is CASSRTGVEEKLFF. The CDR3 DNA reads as TGTGCCAGCAGTCGGACAGGGGTTGAGGAAAAACTGTTTTTT.

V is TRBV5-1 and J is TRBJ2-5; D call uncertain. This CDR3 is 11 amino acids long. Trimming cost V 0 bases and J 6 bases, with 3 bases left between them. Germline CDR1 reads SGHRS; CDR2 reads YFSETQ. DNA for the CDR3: TGCGCCAGCAGCTTGGGACAGACCCAGTACTTC. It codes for CASSLGQTQYF.

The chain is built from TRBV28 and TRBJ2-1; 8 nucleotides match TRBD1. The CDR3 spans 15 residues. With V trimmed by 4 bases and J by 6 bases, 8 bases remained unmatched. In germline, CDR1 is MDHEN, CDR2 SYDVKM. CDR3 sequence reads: CASSSSRDRTNEQFF. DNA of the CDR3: TGTGCCAGCAGTTCCTCCCGGGACAGGACCAATGAGCAGTTCTTC.

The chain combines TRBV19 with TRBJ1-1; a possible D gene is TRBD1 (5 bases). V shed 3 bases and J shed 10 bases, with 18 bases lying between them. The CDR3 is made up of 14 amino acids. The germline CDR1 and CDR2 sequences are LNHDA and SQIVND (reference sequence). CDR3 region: CASSIEGSRSRAFF. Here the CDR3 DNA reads TGTGCCAGTAGTATTGAGGGGTCGCGGAGTAGAGCTTTCTTT.

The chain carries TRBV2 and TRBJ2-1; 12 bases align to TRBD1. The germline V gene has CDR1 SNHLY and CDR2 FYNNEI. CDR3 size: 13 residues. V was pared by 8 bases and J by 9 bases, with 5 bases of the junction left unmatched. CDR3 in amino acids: CASDGTGGTEQFF. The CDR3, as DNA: TGTGCCAGCGATGGGACAGGGGGCACTGAGCAGTTCTTC.

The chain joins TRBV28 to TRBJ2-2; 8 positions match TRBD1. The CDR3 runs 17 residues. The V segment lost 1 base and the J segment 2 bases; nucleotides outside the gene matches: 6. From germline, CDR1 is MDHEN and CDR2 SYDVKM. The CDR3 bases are TGTGCCAGCAGTTTATACAGGACAGGGCGAAACACCGGGGAGCTGTTTTTT. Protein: CASSLYRTGRNTGELFF.

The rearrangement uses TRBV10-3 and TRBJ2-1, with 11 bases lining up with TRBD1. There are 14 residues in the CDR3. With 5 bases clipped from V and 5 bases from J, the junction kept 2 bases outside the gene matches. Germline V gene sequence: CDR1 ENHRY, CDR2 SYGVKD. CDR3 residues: CAISPGQGDNEQFF. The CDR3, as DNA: TGTGCCATCAGTCCGGGACAGGGGGACAATGAGCAGTTCTTC.

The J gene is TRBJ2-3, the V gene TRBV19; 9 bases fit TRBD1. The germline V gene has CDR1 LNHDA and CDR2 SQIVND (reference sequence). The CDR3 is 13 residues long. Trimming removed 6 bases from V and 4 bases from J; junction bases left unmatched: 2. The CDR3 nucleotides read TGTGCCAGTAGACAGGGGGCTGCAGATACGCAGTATTTT. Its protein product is CASRQGAADTQYF.

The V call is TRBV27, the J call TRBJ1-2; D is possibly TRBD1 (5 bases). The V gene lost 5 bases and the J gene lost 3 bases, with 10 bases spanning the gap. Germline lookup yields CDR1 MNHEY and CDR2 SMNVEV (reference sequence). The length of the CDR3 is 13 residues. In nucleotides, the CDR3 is TGTGCCAGCAGTCCCAGGGAGTACTATGGCTACACCTTC. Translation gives CASSPREYYGYTF.

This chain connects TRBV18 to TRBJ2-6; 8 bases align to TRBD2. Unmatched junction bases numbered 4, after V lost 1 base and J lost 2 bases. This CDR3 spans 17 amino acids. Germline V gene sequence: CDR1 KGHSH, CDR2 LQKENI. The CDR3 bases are TGTGCCAGCTCACCACGTTTAGCGGGGACTGGGGCCAACGTCCTGACTTTC. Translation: CASSPRLAGTGANVLTF.